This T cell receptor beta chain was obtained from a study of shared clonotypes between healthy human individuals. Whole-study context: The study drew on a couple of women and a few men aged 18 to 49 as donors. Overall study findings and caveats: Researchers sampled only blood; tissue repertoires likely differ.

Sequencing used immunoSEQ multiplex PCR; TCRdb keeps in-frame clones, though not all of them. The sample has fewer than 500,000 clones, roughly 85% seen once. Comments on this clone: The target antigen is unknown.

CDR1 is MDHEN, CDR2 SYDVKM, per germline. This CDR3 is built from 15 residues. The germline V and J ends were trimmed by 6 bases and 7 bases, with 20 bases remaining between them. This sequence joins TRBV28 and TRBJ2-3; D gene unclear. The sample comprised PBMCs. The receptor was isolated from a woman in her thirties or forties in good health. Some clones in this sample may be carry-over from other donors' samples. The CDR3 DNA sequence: TGTGCCAGCAGCGCTGCGAAAAACGTGCCGTATACGCAGTATTTT. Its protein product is CASSAAKNVPYTQYF.